This T cell receptor (beta chain) was identified during a study of Graves' ophthalmopathy and Graves' hyperthyroidism. Study findings and constraints: Most clonotypes expanded in thyroid above 0.001 frequency were present in blood too.

This clonotype was recorded at least ten times. What it recognizes is unknown. Other autoimmune disease, uncontrolled infection, pregnancy and lactation led to exclusion. Researchers took RNA transcripts and amplified TCR beta CDR3 regions from them. Second-round multiplex PCR followed a first-round RT-PCR using HTBI primers. TCRdb re-called the multiplex PCR reads with MiXCR, one entry per CDR3 protein. The sample holds about 370,000 distinct CDR3 sequences; about 18% are singletons and the top ten take about 1.6%. The sequencing input was peripheral blood. The clonotype comes from a woman between 18 and 29 years old with Graves' ophthalmopathy.

The CDR3 DNA reads as TGTGCCAGCAGTGAAGGACAGTATAGCAATCAGCCCCAGCATTTT. Translated: CASSEGQYSNQPQHF. This rearrangement joins TRBV6-1 to TRBJ1-5; possibly TRBD1 for D (5 bases). V lost 1 base, J lost 0 bases, and 7 bases lay in between. Germline CDR1 and CDR2: MNHNS and SASEGT. The CDR3 is 15 amino acids.